The 28 T cell receptor beta chains in this list originate from one sample, sequenced in a study of T cell repertoires in cytomegalovirus infection. TCRdb used MiXCR to reprocess the reads, holding one entry per CDR3 protein. Among 700,000 to 950,000 distinct CDR3 sequences listed, 30% to 35% were seen once. These receptors' antigens are unknown. The source was cultured CD8+ T cells from PBMCs, collected from culture after CMV antigen stimulation. Source of these receptors: a human donor in good health (CMV status not recorded). Some clones in this sample may be carry-over from other donors' samples.

This chain links TRBV27 with TRBJ2-3, with D tentatively TRBD1 (5 bases). V was cut by 2 bases and J by 0 bases, with 9 bases left in between. Germline CDR1 MNHEY, CDR2 SMNVEV (reference sequence). CDR3 length: 15 amino acids. CDR3 amino acids: CASSLRTRSTDTQYF. The DNA for the CDR3 is TGTGCCAGCAGTTTAAGGACACGAAGCACAGATACGCAGTATTTT.

This clonotype has a handful of counts. The V and J genes are TRBV6-2 or TRBV6-3 and TRBJ1-6; 8 nucleotides match TRBD1. In germline, CDR1 is MNHEY, CDR2 SVGEGT. V lost 5 bases and J lost 10; bases outside the gene matches: 10. The CDR3 has 15 residues. The CDR3 nucleotides are TGTGCCAGCAGTCTTCAAAGGACAGGGAAGTCACCCCTCCACTTT. It yields the protein CASSLQRTGKSPLHF.

This chain joins TRBV29-1 and TRBJ2-4, with 10 bases lining up with TRBD1. The J segment lost 9 bases and the V segment lost 6 bases, leaving 11 bases of the junction unmatched. Germline-derived CDR1 and CDR2 are SQVTM and ANQGSEA. CDR3 length: 14 residues. The CDR3 loop reads CSVSGRDRGPIQYF. The CDR3 coding sequence is TGCAGCGTCTCGGGGCGGGACAGGGGCCCCATTCAGTACTTC.

This clonotype was picked up a small number of times. The chain combines TRBV7-9 with TRBJ1-2, with TRBD1 identical over 9 bases. Germline V CDR1 and CDR2: SEHNR, FQNEAQ (reference sequence). V was pared by 4 bases and J by 5 bases, with 5 bases of the junction left unmatched. The CDR3 sequence is 14 residues long. The DNA of the CDR3 is TGTGCCAGCAGCTCTGGGACAGGGCGTTATGGCTACACCTTC. It yields the protein CASSSGTGRYGYTF.

This clonotype was observed a handful of times. The V gene is TRBV12-3 or TRBV12-4, the J gene TRBJ1-1; 10 bases fit TRBD1. There are 15 residues in the CDR3. V trimming: 6 bases; J trimming: 6 bases; junction bases outside the gene matches: 10. CDR3 in amino acids: CASSETGGLWAEAFF. DNA for the CDR3: TGTGCCAGCAGCGAGACAGGGGGCTTGTGGGCTGAAGCTTTCTTT.

CDR3 region: CASGGAVTDTQYF. CDR3 nucleotide sequence: TGTGCCAGCGGGGGGGCAGTCACAGATACGCAGTATTTT. The chain has TRBV5-4 and TRBJ2-3; weak D call: TRBD2 (7 bases). The CDR3 length is 13 residues. In germline, CDR1 is SGHNT, CDR2 YYREEE (reference sequence). V was trimmed by 7 bases and J by 2 bases, leaving 11 bases between them.

The chain employs TRBV27 and TRBJ1-1, with TRBD1 as a possible D gene (5 bases). The CDR3 totals 15 residues. Trimming took off 0 bases at V and 0 bases at J, with 8 bases between the two ends. Germline V gene sequence: CDR1 MNHEY, CDR2 SMNVEV (reference sequence). CDR3 amino acids: CASSLSQGLNTEAFF. The CDR3 DNA reads TGTGCCAGCAGTTTATCCCAGGGTTTGAACACTGAAGCTTTCTTT.

This sequence joins TRBV27 and TRBJ1-3; a possible D gene is TRBD1 (6 bases). This CDR3 has 16 residues. Germline V lookup: CDR1 MNHEY, CDR2 SMNVEV (reference sequence). The V end lost 2 bases, the J end lost 0 bases, and 11 bases lay between the germline ends. The CDR3 loop reads CASSLTTGSSGNTIYF. DNA for the CDR3: TGTGCCAGCAGTTTAACCACAGGGAGCTCTGGAAACACCATATATTTT.

This sequence joins TRBV24-1 and TRBJ1-6; the match to TRBD1 covers 7 bases. CDR1 KGHDR and CDR2 SFDVKD come from the germline V gene. With 4 bases clipped from V and 13 bases from J, the junction kept 9 bases outside the gene matches. This CDR3 contains 14 residues. Here the CDR3 reads CATSESGTASPLHF. The DNA of the CDR3 is TGTGCCACCAGTGAATCCGGGACAGCTTCTCCCCTCCACTTT.

The rearrangement joins TRBV19 to TRBJ1-1, with a weak D call TRBD1 (5 bases). Deletions cut 6 bases from V and 5 bases from J, with 16 bases between. The CDR3 runs 14 residues. Germline V CDR1 and CDR2: LNHDA, SQIVND (reference sequence). The CDR3 protein is CASSPDSPQTEAFF. CDR3 DNA sequence: TGTGCCAGTAGCCCCGACAGTCCTCAAACTGAAGCTTTCTTT.

This clonotype was counted a single time. This chain uses TRBV6-1 with TRBJ1-5, with no clear D. The DNA matches TRBJ2-3 better at its end, which makes the J call doubtful. The CDR3 runs to 13 residues. Germline V gene data show CDR1 as MNHNS and CDR2 as SASEGT. This chain's CDR3 is CASSYGSNQPQYF. The CDR3 DNA reads as TGTGCCAGCAGTTATGGTAGCAATCAGCCCCAGTATTTT.

Only a few counts were recorded for this clonotype. The gene calls are TRBV28 and TRBJ1-5; D is perhaps TRBD1 (6 bases). Trimming took 7 bases from V and 2 from J, leaving 15 bases between them. This CDR3 has 15 residues. CDR1 is MDHEN, CDR2 SYDVKM, per germline. The CDR3 spells CASNRGGRGNQPQHF. In DNA form, the CDR3 reads TGTGCCAGCAACAGAGGGGGTAGGGGCAATCAGCCCCAGCATTTT.

The rearrangement uses TRBV13 and TRBJ2-7; 9 nucleotides match TRBD1. Germline V gene data show CDR1 as PRHDT and CDR2 as FYEKMQ (reference sequence). This CDR3 has 15 amino acids. J gave up 0 bases and V 5 bases, and 5 bases lay outside the gene matches. CDR3 bases: TGTGCCAGCAGCGCCGGGACAGGGAGCTCCTACGAGCAGTACTTC. Its protein product is CASSAGTGSSYEQYF. Full variable domain (outside the CDR3, taken from reference TRBV13 and TRBJ2-7): AAGVIQSPRHLIKEKRETATLKCYPIPRHDTVYWYQQGPGQDPQFLISFYEKMQSDKGSIPDRFSAQQFSDYHSELNMSSLELGDSALYFCASSAGTGSSYEQYFGPGTRLTVT.

This clonotype was observed at least ten times. CDR3 sequence reads: CASSRDPGTAYNSPLHF. The CDR3 DNA follows: TGTGCCAGCAGTCGGGACCCCGGGACAGCCTATAATTCACCCCTCCACTTT. The chain combines TRBV28 with TRBJ1-6; TRBD1 aligns across 7 bases. This CDR3 has 17 residues. V shed 5 bases, J shed 2 bases, and the junction held 9 bases outside the gene matches. In germline, CDR1 is MDHEN, CDR2 SYDVKM.

A few counts support this clonotype. The CDR3 reads CASFDGDGRRDNEQFF. The CDR3 coding sequence is TGTGCCAGCTTCGATGGGGATGGCAGGCGGGACAATGAGCAGTTCTTC. The chain joins TRBV7-9 to TRBJ2-1; tentatively, D is TRBD2 (5 bases). The V and J ends lost 8 bases and 5 bases respectively, with 22 bases between them. The germline gives CDR1 SEHNR, CDR2 FQNEAQ (reference sequence). The CDR3 is 16 residues long.

This clonotype showed up just a few times. The rearrangement uses TRBV7-2 and TRBJ1-1; no firm D call. Between the trimmed V and J ends, which lost 5 bases and 8 bases, there was a span of 9 bases. The CDR3 runs to 11 residues. In germline, CDR1 is SGHTA, CDR2 FQGNSA. CDR3 bases: TGTGCCAGCAGCCCGAGGGAAGAAGCTTTCTTT. Translated: CASSPREEAFF.

This clonotype showed up many times. The V gene is TRBV7-9, the J gene TRBJ1-1, with 7 bases identical to TRBD1. The CDR3 extends over 15 amino acids. V gave up 3 bases and J gave up 0 bases; unmatched junction bases: 4. From germline, CDR1 is SEHNR and CDR2 FQNEAQ (reference sequence). For the CDR3, the DNA is TGTGCCAGCAGCTTTGTGACAGGGATGAACACTGAAGCTTTCTTT. This gives the protein CASSFVTGMNTEAFF.

The J gene is TRBJ2-3, the V gene TRBV9; the match to TRBD2 covers 11 bases. The V segment lost 4 bases and the J segment 2 bases; nucleotides outside the gene matches: 15. The CDR3 contains 19 residues. Germline CDR1 and CDR2: SGDLS and YYNGEE. Here the CDR3 DNA reads TGTGCCAGCAGCCCCCGACGTGTAGCGGGGGGGACATCCACAGATACGCAGTATTTT. Encoded protein: CASSPRRVAGGTSTDTQYF.

At least ten counts were recorded for this clonotype. This chain links TRBV9 with TRBJ2-1; D not resolved. V was cut by 2 bases and J by 8 bases, with 5 bases left in between. Germline loops: CDR1 SGDLS, CDR2 YYNGEE. The CDR3 totals 11 residues. This CDR3 is CASSVGYEQFF. The CDR3 DNA sequence: TGTGCCAGCAGCGTCGGATATGAGCAGTTCTTC.

This clonotype was found a few times. This sequence joins TRBV19 and TRBJ2-1, with 11 bases that match TRBD2. CDR1 and CDR2 (germline): LNHDA, SQIVND (reference sequence). The V gene end was trimmed by 10 bases and the J gene end by 2 bases; junction bases not matched to a gene: 4. This CDR3 has 14 residues. The CDR3, as DNA: TGTGCCACCACTAGCGGGGGAGCCTACAATGAGCAGTTCTTC. It specifies CATTSGGAYNEQFF.

This clonotype has only a few counts. The V gene is TRBV23-1, the J gene TRBJ2-7; no firm D call. TRBV23-1 is sorted into the ORF group, with uncertain function. This CDR3 contains 18 residues. The V gene lost 3 bases and the J gene lost 0 bases, with 21 bases spanning the gap. The CDR3 protein is CASSHLPSSPKGSYEQYV. CDR3 in DNA: TGCGCCAGCAGTCACTTACCGTCCAGTCCGAAGGGCTCCTACGAGCAGTACGTC.

This clonotype was observed many times. This chain links TRBV7-3 with TRBJ2-3; 7 bases match TRBD2. The CDR3 totals 16 residues. Looked up from germline, CDR1 is SGHTA and CDR2 is FQGTGA. V was clipped by 2 bases and J by 2 bases; unmatched bases: 7. CDR3 nucleotides: TGTGCCAGCAGCTTATATGCCGGGGGGATCACAGATACGCAGTATTTT. It is translated as CASSLYAGGITDTQYF.

This chain joins TRBV27 and TRBJ2-7; the D call may be TRBD1 or TRBD2 (5 bases each). Germline CDR1 MNHEY, CDR2 SMNVEV (reference sequence). The CDR3 length is 14 residues. Between the trimmed V and J ends, which lost 8 bases and 5 bases, there was a span of 19 bases. The CDR3, as DNA: TGTGCCAGCCGTAAAGAGGGGCAGAGTAACGAGCAGTACGTC. This translates into CASRKEGQSNEQYV.

This chain links TRBV9 with TRBJ1-1; D is ambiguous. V lost 4 bases and J lost 7, with 11 bases in between. Germline V CDR1 and CDR2: SGDLS, YYNGEE. This CDR3 region has 12 residues. The chain's CDR3 is CASSLPEGEAFF. Written as DNA, the CDR3 is TGTGCCAGCAGCTTACCGGAAGGTGAAGCTTTCTTT.

The V call is TRBV5-5, the J call TRBJ2-1; 11 bases are shared with TRBD2. This CDR3 has 15 residues. With 0 bases clipped from V and 8 bases from J, the junction kept 4 bases outside the gene matches. Germline CDR1 is SGHKS and CDR2 is YYEKEE (reference sequence). As DNA, the CDR3 is TGTGCCAGCAGCTTGGGTAGCGGGGGGGCCCATGAGCAGTTCTTC. Its translation is CASSLGSGGAHEQFF.

This chain uses TRBV4-3 with TRBJ1-4; D gene uncertain. Germline loops: CDR1 LGHNA, CDR2 YSLEER. The V end was cut by 0 bases, the J end by 0 bases, with 11 bases between. The length of the CDR3 is 17 residues. The CDR3 region is CASSQDPLDATNEKLFF. The CDR3 region has the DNA TGCGCCAGCAGCCAAGATCCACTGGACGCAACTAATGAAAAACTGTTTTTT.

Remarks on this clonotype: It may be a read error: a sequence one base away is much more abundant. The chain combines TRBV5-4 with TRBJ2-7; 7 bases fit TRBD1. Germline V lookup: CDR1 SGHNT, CDR2 YYREEE (reference sequence). The CDR3 spans 13 residues. The CDR3 DNA follows: TGTGTCAGCAGCTCCCCAGGGGGATACGAGCAGTACTTC. Its translation is CVSSSPGGYEQYF.

The J gene is TRBJ2-7, the V gene TRBV7-6; 10 bases match TRBD1. The junction had 14 bases not matched to a gene; V was cut back by 5 bases and J by 1 base. The germline V gene encodes CDR1 SGHVS and CDR2 FNYEAQ. The CDR3 totals 18 residues. CDR3 DNA sequence: TGTGCCAGCAGCCCGAGACCAACCGGGACAGGGGATTCCTACGAGCAGTACTTC. Translation gives CASSPRPTGTGDSYEQYF.